This TCR beta chain was obtained from a study of T-cell memory formation after mild COVID-19. General study results and limits: Some clones that responded were present in memory (sampled pre-infection), which suggests cross-reactive memory joined.

There are a few counts of this clonotype. Antigen specificity is unknown. V was pared by 8 bases and J by 2 bases, with 13 bases between. This CDR3 has 14 residues. From germline, CDR1 is LNHDA and CDR2 SQIVND (reference sequence). MiXCR, applied by TCRdb to the 5' RACE reads, yields one record per CDR3 protein. The sample yields roughly 180,000 distinct CDR3 sequences, about 18% seen once. The sequenced material came from PBMCs or a T cell subset sorted from them (not recorded which). This chain joins TRBV19 and TRBJ1-5, with D unclear. This TCR came from a man aged 18 to 29 who had mild COVID-19 (a few samples of this study predate the infection). Cell type and time point are not known. The CDR3 region is CASVGVIGNQPQHF. For the CDR3, the DNA is TGTGCCAGTGTTGGTGTAATAGGCAATCAGCCCCAGCATTTT.